The 29 T cell receptor beta chains below were found in one sample sequenced in a study of T-cell reconstitution after alpha-beta-depleted transplantation in children. Unique molecular identifiers featured in how the TCRbeta library was prepared. MiXCR, applied by TCRdb to the PCR reads, yields one record per CDR3 protein. The top ten hold roughly 28% of the sample, which has about 980,000 distinct CDR3 sequences, about 29% seen once. The sequences come from PBMCs, mostly from graft donor cells, collected 360 days after TCRalphabeta/CD19-depleted stem cell transplant. These receptors came from a boy younger than two who had a stem cell transplant for SCID, so the T cells may come from the graft donor.

The V gene is TRBV9, the J gene TRBJ2-1; a possible D gene is TRBD2 (5 bases). The CDR3 loop spans 12 amino acids. Trimming took off 0 bases at V and 8 bases at J, with 6 bases between the two ends. Germline CDR1 is SGDLS and CDR2 is YYNGEE. The CDR3 DNA reads as TGTGCCAGCAGCGTAGGAGCGGATGAGCAGTTCTTC. It yields the protein CASSVGADEQFF.

Turning to this clonotype: A much larger clone differs by one base, so this may be a read error. CDR3 DNA: TGTGCCAGCAGTTACGGGCGCACTGAAGCTTTCTTT. This codes for CASSYGRTEAFF. The chain recombines TRBV6-2 or TRBV6-3 with TRBJ1-1, with D hard to call. The germline gives CDR1 MNHEY, CDR2 SVGEGT. The CDR3 is made up of 12 amino acids. Between the trimmed V and J ends, which lost 2 bases and 4 bases, there was a span of 5 bases.

V and J are TRBV21-1 and TRBJ1-5. TRBV21-1 is flagged as a pseudogene. The CDR3 length is 10 residues. CDR3 amino acids: CASSDQPQHF. The CDR3 DNA reads as TGTGCCAGCAGCGATCAGCCCCAGCATTTT.

Only a few counts were recorded for this clonotype. The V gene is TRBV12-3 or TRBV12-4, the J gene TRBJ2-7; TRBD1 agrees at 7 bases. CDR3 length equals 14 residues. J gave up 6 bases and V 5 bases, and 10 bases lay outside the gene matches. DNA for the CDR3: TGTGCCAGCAGTATCCGGACAGGTACGACCGAGCAGTACTTC. Translated: CASSIRTGTTEQYF.

This clonotype was recorded a few times. The chain links TRBV29-1 to TRBJ2-4; 8 positions agree with TRBD1. Germline V gene data show CDR1 as SQVTM and CDR2 as ANQGSEA. Trimming took 0 bases from V and 6 from J; bases not matched to a gene: 7. This CDR3 contains 15 residues. CDR3 DNA sequence: TGCAGCGTTGAAGACTTTGGACAGGGAGGAAACATTCAGTACTTC. It yields the protein CSVEDFGQGGNIQYF.

The V gene is TRBV30, the J gene TRBJ2-1, with D perhaps matching TRBD2 (7 bases). Per germline, CDR1 GTSNPN and CDR2 SVGIG (reference sequence). The CDR3 contains 15 residues. Trimming pared 5 bases from V and 1 base from J, leaving 15 bases between. This CDR3 reads CAWRPGGASYNEQFF. The DNA for the CDR3 is TGTGCCTGGCGTCCTGGGGGGGCTTCCTACAATGAGCAGTTCTTC.

This chain links TRBV5-1 with TRBJ2-7; D is uncertain. CDR3 size: 11 residues. Per the germline V gene, CDR1 is SGHRS and CDR2 is YFSETQ. V lost 2 bases to trimming and J lost 7 bases, with 7 bases between them. CDR3 coding DNA: TGCGCCAGCAGCTTCGACGGTGAGCAGTACTTC. Amino acid sequence: CASSFDGEQYF.

In this sample, this clonotype turned up a few times. The chain employs TRBV7-9 and TRBJ2-5, with 8 positions matching TRBD1. Germline V gene sequence: CDR1 SEHNR, CDR2 FQNEAQ (reference sequence). J was trimmed by 5 bases and V by 5 bases; bases with no gene match: 7. CDR3 length: 14 residues. CDR3 region: CASSIRQGWETQYF. The DNA of the CDR3 is TGTGCCAGCAGCATTCGACAGGGGTGGGAGACCCAGTACTTC.

Only a few counts were recorded for this clonotype. This rearrangement joins TRBV12-3 or TRBV12-4 to TRBJ2-4, with D perhaps TRBD1 (6 bases). The CDR3 totals 16 residues. V lost 6 bases and J lost 1, with 16 bases in between. As DNA, the CDR3 is TGTGCCAGCAGCCCCGTGAGGGGGTATGCCAAAAACATTCAGTACTTC. Protein product: CASSPVRGYAKNIQYF.

This clonotype appeared a few times. The V gene is TRBV6-5, the J gene TRBJ2-5; D call uncertain. Germline loops: CDR1 MNHEY, CDR2 SVGAGI. V dropped 10 bases and J dropped 3 bases, with 6 bases sitting between them. This CDR3 region has 10 residues. The CDR3 nucleotides read TGTGCCACCAAAAAAGAGACCCAGTACTTC. Its translation is CATKKETQYF.

The chain joins TRBV3-1 to TRBJ1-2; D is possibly TRBD1 (5 bases). The CDR3 loop spans 15 amino acids. Germline-derived CDR1 and CDR2 are LGHDT and YNNKEL (reference sequence). The V end was cut by 5 bases, the J end by 2 bases, with 15 bases between. CDR3 in DNA: TGTGCCAGCAGCGACCCAGGGAATACAAACTATGGCTACACCTTC. It specifies CASSDPGNTNYGYTF.

The chain's CDR3 is CSVAWGLAGSYWGNEQFF. The CDR3, as DNA: TGCAGCGTTGCCTGGGGGCTAGCGGGGTCTTACTGGGGAAATGAGCAGTTCTTC. The V call is TRBV29-1, the J call TRBJ2-1, with 9 bases that match TRBD2. The V and J ends lost 4 bases and 7 bases, in that order; junction bases with no gene match: 20. Per germline, CDR1 SQVTM and CDR2 ANQGSEA. This CDR3 is 18 amino acids long.

The chain carries TRBV4-1 and TRBJ2-1; 9 nucleotides match TRBD2. CDR3 length equals 16 residues. Trimming removed 1 base from V and 8 bases from J; junction bases left unmatched: 9. Germline V lookup: CDR1 MGHRA, CDR2 YSYEKL. Here the CDR3 DNA reads TGCGCCAGCAGCCAAGTCGGGCGGGGGGGCCAATATGAGCAGTTCTTC. Its translation is CASSQVGRGGQYEQFF.

The chain has TRBV5-1 and TRBJ2-7, with 8 nucleotides matching TRBD1. V gave up 2 bases and J gave up 2 bases; unmatched junction bases: 6. The length of the CDR3 is 15 residues. Germline CDR1 and CDR2: SGHRS and YFSETQ. The CDR3 here is CASSFTGQAPYEQYF. The CDR3 DNA is TGCGCCAGCAGCTTTACGGGACAGGCACCCTACGAGCAGTACTTC.

The chain employs TRBV4-2 and TRBJ1-2; D remains unclear. The V end lost 0 bases, the J end lost 0 bases, and 17 bases lay between the germline ends. CDR3 size: 18 residues. Looked up from germline, CDR1 is LGHNA and CDR2 is YNFKEQ. CDR3 protein: CASSQDSSWPETNYGYTF. CDR3 in DNA: TGTGCCAGCAGCCAAGACAGCTCGTGGCCAGAGACTAACTATGGCTACACCTTC.

This clonotype has a handful of counts. The V gene is TRBV4-1, the J gene TRBJ2-3; a possible D gene is TRBD2 (5 bases). Germline lookup yields CDR1 MGHRA and CDR2 YSYEKL. The CDR3 is 15 amino acids. Trimming cost V 2 bases and J 2 bases, with 11 bases left between them. CDR3: CASSQTDSDTDTQYF. The DNA for the CDR3 is TGCGCCAGCAGCCAAACGGACTCTGACACAGATACGCAGTATTTT.

This chain links TRBV18 with TRBJ2-7, with D tentatively TRBD2 (5 bases). With 8 bases removed from V and 12 bases from J, the gap between germline ends came to 20 bases. The CDR3 loop spans 12 amino acids. CDR1 KGHSH and CDR2 LQKENI come from the germline V gene. CDR3 loop: CASQRQGRGPYF. CDR3 DNA: TGTGCCAGCCAGCGCCAAGGGAGAGGCCCGTACTTC.

This clonotype was observed a few times. The V gene is TRBV2, the J gene TRBJ1-5; tentative D call: TRBD1 (6 bases). V gave up 1 base and J gave up 1 base, with 11 bases separating them. The CDR3 covers 16 residues. CDR1 is SNHLY, CDR2 FYNNEI, per germline. The CDR3 DNA reads as TGTGCCAGCAGTGAAGGGGACAACTTAAGCAATCAGCCCCAGCATTTT. Protein: CASSEGDNLSNQPQHF.

The chain couples TRBV20-1 to TRBJ2-1, with D perhaps matching TRBD2 (6 bases). The CDR3 consists of 14 residues. Between the trimmed V and J ends, which lost 0 bases and 8 bases, there was a span of 14 bases. Germline CDR1 DFQATT, CDR2 SNEGSKA (reference sequence). The CDR3 DNA follows: TGCAGTGCTAGAGACGGCGGGATAGTACATGAGCAGTTCTTC. As protein: CSARDGGIVHEQFF.

The chain uses TRBV4-1 and TRBJ2-5; D may be TRBD1 (5 bases). Germline CDR1 and CDR2: MGHRA and YSYEKL. The V gene lost 3 bases and the J gene lost 6 bases, with 17 bases spanning the gap. The CDR3 has 15 residues. DNA of the CDR3: TGCGCCAGCAGCCATCGGCAGGGTGCTCAAAAGACCCAGTACTTC. It yields the protein CASSHRQGAQKTQYF.

This clonotype came up many times. The V and J genes are TRBV5-1 and TRBJ1-1; D is possibly TRBD1 (6 bases). The germline V gene encodes CDR1 SGHRS and CDR2 YFSETQ. Trimming removed 5 bases from V and 4 bases from J, with 15 bases in between. This CDR3 has 14 residues. The CDR3 DNA reads as TGCGCCAGCAGTGGGACAAGCCTGGGCACTGAAGCTTTCTTT. Translated: CASSGTSLGTEAFF.

The gene calls are TRBV12-3 or TRBV12-4 and TRBJ1-5, with TRBD1 matching 7 bases. The CDR3 sequence is 14 residues long. The junction had 11 bases not matched to a gene; V was cut back by 11 bases and J by 4 bases. The CDR3 loop reads CASVPGQNNQPQHF. The CDR3 coding sequence is TGTGCCTCGGTCCCGGGACAGAATAATCAGCCCCAGCATTTT.

This clonotype was counted only a few times. V gene TRBV25-1 combines with J gene TRBJ2-3; D may be TRBD1 (6 bases). CDR1 and CDR2 (germline): MGHDK, SYGVNS. The CDR3 spans 16 residues. V was pared by 2 bases and J by 2 bases, with 14 bases between. The CDR3 DNA reads TGTGCCAGCAGTGAAGGGGACAAGGGGTTCACAGATACGCAGTATTTT. Translated: CASSEGDKGFTDTQYF.

The gene calls are TRBV28 and TRBJ2-7; maybe TRBD2 (6 bases). Per germline, CDR1 MDHEN and CDR2 SYDVKM. The CDR3 extends over 13 amino acids. V was cut by 0 bases and J by 5 bases, with 8 bases left in between. The CDR3 spells CASSLWGGDEQYF. In DNA form, the CDR3 reads TGTGCCAGCAGTTTATGGGGGGGAGACGAGCAGTACTTC. The full variable domain, in which reference TRBV28 and TRBJ2-7 provide the parts outside the CDR3, is DVKVTQSSRYLVKRTGEKVFLECVQDMDHENMFWYRQDPGLGLRLIYFSYDVKMKEKGDIPEGYSVSREKKERFSLILESASTNQTSMYLCASSLWGGDEQYFGPGTRLTVT.

The chain employs TRBV10-3 and TRBJ1-5; 7 bases are shared with TRBD1. Germline-derived CDR1 and CDR2 are ENHRY and SYGVKD. The CDR3 contains 13 residues. V was clipped by 9 bases and J by 4 bases; unmatched bases: 6. This CDR3 is CAIGKGANQPQHF. The CDR3 DNA reads TGTGCCATAGGGAAGGGGGCAAATCAGCCCCAGCATTTT.

The rearrangement uses TRBV20-1 and TRBJ2-7; 8 nucleotides agree with TRBD2. The CDR3 extends over 14 amino acids. J lost 4 bases, V lost 1 base, and 6 bases had no gene match. The germline gives CDR1 DFQATT, CDR2 SNEGSKA (reference sequence). This CDR3 is CSARGGGPDYEQYF. The DNA for the CDR3 is TGCAGTGCTAGAGGCGGGGGGCCTGATTACGAGCAGTACTTC.

CDR3 in DNA: TGTGCCATCAGTGAGTTTAGCGGGGGGGCTTCAGCAGATACGCAGTATTTT. Encoded protein: CAISEFSGGASADTQYF. This chain joins TRBV10-3 and TRBJ2-3, with 11 bases that match TRBD2. Germline assignment: CDR1 ENHRY and CDR2 SYGVKD. The CDR3 runs to 17 residues. V dropped 1 base and J dropped 4; count of bases not matched to a gene: 7.

The V call is TRBV20-1, the J call TRBJ2-7; D remains ambiguous. Trimming shortened V by 6 bases and J by 0 bases, and 15 bases separated the two germline ends. Germline CDR1 is DFQATT and CDR2 is SNEGSKA (reference sequence). The CDR3 runs to 14 residues. Written as DNA, the CDR3 is TGCAGTGCCCTGGGTCCGGGCCACTCCTACGAGCAGTACTTC. Its translation is CSALGPGHSYEQYF.

Many counts were recorded for this clonotype. V is TRBV28 and J is TRBJ1-6; D unclear. The germline V and J ends were trimmed by 10 bases and 0 bases, with 10 bases remaining between them. The CDR3 sequence is 14 residues long. Looked up from germline, CDR1 is MDHEN and CDR2 is SYDVKM. The CDR3: CATMMGSYNSPLHF. The CDR3 coding sequence is TGTGCCACCATGATGGGCTCCTATAATTCACCCCTCCACTTT.